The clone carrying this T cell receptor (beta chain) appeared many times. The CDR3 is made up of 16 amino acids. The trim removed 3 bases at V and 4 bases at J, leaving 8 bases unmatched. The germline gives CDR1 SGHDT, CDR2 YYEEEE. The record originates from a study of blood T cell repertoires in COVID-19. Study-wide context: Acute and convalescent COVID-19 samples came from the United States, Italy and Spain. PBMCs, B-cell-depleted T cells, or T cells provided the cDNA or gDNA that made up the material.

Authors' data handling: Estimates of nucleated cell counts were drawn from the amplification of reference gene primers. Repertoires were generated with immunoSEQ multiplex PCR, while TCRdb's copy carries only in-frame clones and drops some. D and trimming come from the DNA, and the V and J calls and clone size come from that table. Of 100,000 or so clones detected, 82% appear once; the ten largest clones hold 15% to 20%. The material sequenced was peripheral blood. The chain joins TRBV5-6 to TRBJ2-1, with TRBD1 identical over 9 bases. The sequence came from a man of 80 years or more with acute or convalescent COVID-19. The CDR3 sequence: CASSSTGTGPYNEQFF. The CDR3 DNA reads TGTGCCAGCAGCTCTACCGGGACAGGGCCTTACAATGAGCAGTTCTTC. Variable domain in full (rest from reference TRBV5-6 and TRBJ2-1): DAGVTQSPTHLIKTRGQQVTLRCSPKSGHDTVSWYQQALGQGPQFIFQYYEEEERQRGNFPDRFSGHQFPNYSSELNVNALLLGDSALYLCASSSTGTGPYNEQFFGPGTRLTVL.